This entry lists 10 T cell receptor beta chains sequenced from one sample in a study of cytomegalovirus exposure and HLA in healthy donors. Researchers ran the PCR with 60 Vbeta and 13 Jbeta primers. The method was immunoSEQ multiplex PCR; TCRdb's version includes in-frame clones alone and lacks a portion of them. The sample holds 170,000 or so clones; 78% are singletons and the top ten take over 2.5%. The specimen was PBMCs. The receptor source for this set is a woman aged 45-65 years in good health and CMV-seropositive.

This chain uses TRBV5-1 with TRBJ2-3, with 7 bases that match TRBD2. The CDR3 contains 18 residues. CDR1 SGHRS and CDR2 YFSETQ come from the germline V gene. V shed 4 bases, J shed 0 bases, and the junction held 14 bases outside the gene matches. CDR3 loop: CASSPRGNSAGSTDTQYF. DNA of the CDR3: TGCGCCAGCAGCCCCCGGGGTAACTCAGCGGGGAGCACAGATACGCAGTATTTT.

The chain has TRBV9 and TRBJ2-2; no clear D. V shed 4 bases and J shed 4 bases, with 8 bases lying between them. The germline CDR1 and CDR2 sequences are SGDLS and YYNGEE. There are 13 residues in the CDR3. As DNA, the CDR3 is TGTGCCAGCAGCCTTTATTCCACCGGGGAGCTGTTTTTT. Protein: CASSLYSTGELFF. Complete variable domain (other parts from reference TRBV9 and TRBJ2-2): DSGVTQTPKHLITATGQRVTLRCSPRSGDLSVYWYQQSLDQGLQFLIQYYNGEERAKGNILERFSAQQFPDLHSELNLSSLELGDSALYFCASSLYSTGELFFGEGSRLTVL.

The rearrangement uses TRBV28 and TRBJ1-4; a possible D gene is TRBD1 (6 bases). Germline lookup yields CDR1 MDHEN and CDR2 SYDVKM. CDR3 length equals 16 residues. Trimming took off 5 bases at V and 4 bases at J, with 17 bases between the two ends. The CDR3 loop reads CASSGTEQGYNEKLFF. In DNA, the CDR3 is TGTGCCAGCAGTGGGACCGAACAGGGCTATAATGAAAAACTGTTTTTT. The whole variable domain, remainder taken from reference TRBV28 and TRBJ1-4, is DVKVTQSSRYLVKRTGEKVFLECVQDMDHENMFWYRQDPGLGLRLIYFSYDVKMKEKGDIPEGYSVSREKKERFSLILESASTNQTSMYLCASSGTEQGYNEKLFFGSGTQLSVL.

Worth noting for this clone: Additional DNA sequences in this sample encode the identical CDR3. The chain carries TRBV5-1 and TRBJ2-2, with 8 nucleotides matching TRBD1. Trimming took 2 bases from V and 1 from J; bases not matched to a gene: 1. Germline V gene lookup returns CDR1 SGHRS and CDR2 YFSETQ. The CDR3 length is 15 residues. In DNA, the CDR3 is TGCGCCAGCAGCTTACAGGGGGAGAACACCGGGGAGCTGTTTTTT. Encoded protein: CASSLQGENTGELFF.

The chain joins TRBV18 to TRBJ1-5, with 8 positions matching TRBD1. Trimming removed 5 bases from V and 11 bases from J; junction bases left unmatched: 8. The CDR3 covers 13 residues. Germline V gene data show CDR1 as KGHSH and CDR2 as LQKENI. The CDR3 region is CASSSGQGEAQHF. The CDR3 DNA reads TGTGCCAGCTCATCCGGACAGGGCGAGGCCCAGCATTTT.

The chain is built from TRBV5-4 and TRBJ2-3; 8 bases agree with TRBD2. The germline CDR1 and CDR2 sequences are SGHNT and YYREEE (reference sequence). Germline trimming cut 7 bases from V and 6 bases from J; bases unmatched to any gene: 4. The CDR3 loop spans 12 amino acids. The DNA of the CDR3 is TGTGCCAGCGGGACGGGGGGGGATACGCAGTATTTT. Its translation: CASGTGGDTQYF.

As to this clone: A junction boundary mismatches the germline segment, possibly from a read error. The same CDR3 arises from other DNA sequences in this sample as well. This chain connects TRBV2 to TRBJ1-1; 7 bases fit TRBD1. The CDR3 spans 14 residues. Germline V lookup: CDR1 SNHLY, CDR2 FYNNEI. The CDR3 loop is CASSDEGALTEAFF. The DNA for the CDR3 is TGTGCCAGCAGTGACGAGGGGGCCCTCACTGAGGCTTTCTTT.

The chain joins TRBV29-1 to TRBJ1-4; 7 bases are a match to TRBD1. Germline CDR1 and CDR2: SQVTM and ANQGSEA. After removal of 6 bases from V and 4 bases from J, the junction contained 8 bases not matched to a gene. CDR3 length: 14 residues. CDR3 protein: CSVGRTGGNEKLFF. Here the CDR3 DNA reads TGCAGCGTCGGAAGGACAGGCGGTAATGAAAAACTGTTTTTT.

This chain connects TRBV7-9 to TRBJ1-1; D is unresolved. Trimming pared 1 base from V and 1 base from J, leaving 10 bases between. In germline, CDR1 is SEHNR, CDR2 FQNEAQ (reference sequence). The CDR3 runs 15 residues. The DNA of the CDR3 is TGTGCCAGCAGCTTAGGCGGGAACCCGAACACTGAAGCTTTCTTT. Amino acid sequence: CASSLGGNPNTEAFF.

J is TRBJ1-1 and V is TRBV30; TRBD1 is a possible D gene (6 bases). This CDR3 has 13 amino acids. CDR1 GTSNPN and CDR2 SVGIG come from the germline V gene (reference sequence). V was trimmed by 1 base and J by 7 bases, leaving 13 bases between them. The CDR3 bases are TGTGCCTGGAGTGCCAGGGGTGACAGTGAAGCTTTCTTT. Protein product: CAWSARGDSEAFF.